This T cell receptor (beta chain) was observed in a study of T cell changes during pregnancy in multiple sclerosis. Only in-frame clones appear in the TCRdb table, and some are missing; sequencing was by immunoSEQ multiplex PCR. The sample lists roughly 70,000 clones, approximately 86% occurring once. Source: peripheral blood, taken before pregnancy. This receptor was obtained from a female donor with multiple sclerosis, enrolled in a pregnancy study.

CDR3 sequence: CASGFSREGYTF. CDR3 coding DNA: TGTGCTAGTGGTTTTAGTCGGGAGGGCTACACCTTC. This chain joins TRBV12-5 and TRBJ1-2; D gene uncertain. Between the trimmed V and J ends, which lost 3 bases and 8 bases, there was a span of 10 bases. CDR1 LGHNT and CDR2 FRNRAP come from the germline V gene. The CDR3 covers 12 residues.